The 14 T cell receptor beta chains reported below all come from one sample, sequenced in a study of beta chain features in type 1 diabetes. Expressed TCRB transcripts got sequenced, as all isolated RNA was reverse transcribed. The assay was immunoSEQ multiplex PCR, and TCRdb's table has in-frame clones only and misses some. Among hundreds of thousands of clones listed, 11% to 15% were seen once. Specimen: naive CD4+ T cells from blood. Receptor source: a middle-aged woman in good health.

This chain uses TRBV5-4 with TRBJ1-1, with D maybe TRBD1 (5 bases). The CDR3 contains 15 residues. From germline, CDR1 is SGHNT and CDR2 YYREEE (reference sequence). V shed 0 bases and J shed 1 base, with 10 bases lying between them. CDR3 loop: CASSLAGGQNTEAFF. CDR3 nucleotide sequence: TGTGCCAGCAGCTTGGCGGGTGGACAGAACACTGAAGCTTTCTTT.

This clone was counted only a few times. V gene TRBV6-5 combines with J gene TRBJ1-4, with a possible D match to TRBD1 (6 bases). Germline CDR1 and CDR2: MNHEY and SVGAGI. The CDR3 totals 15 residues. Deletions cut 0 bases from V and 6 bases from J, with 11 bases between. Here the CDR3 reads CASSYSRQGYEKLFF. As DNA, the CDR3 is TGTGCCAGCAGTTACTCGAGGCAGGGGTATGAAAAACTGTTTTTT.

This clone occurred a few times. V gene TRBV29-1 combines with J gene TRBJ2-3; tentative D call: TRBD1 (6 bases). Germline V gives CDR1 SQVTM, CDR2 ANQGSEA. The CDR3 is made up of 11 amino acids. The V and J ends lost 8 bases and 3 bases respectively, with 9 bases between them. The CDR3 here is CSIGQTDTQYF. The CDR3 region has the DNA TGCAGCATTGGACAGACAGATACGCAGTATTTT.

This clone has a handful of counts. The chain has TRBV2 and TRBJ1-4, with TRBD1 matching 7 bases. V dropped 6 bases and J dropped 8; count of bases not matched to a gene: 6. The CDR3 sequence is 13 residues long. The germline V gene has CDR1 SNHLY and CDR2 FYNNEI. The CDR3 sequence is CASSGRDSEKLFF. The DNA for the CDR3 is TGTGCCAGCAGCGGCCGGGACAGCGAAAAACTGTTTTTT.

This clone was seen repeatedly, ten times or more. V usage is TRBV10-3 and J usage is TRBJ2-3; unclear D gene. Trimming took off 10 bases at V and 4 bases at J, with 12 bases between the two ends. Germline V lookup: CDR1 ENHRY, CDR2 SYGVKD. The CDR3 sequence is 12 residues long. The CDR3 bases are TGTGCCACACGCCTGGCTTCAGATACGCAGTATTTT. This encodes CATRLASDTQYF.

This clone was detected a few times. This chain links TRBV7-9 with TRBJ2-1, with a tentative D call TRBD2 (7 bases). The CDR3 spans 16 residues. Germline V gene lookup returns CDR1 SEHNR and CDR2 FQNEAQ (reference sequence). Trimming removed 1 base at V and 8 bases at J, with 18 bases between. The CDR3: CASSLGRLASGDEQFF. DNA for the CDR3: TGTGCCAGCAGCTTAGGGAGACTAGCCTCAGGGGATGAGCAGTTCTTC.

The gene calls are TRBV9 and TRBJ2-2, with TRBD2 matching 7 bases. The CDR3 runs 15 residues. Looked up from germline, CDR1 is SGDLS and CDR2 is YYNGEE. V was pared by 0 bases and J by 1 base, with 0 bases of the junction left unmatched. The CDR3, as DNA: TGTGCCAGCAGCGTAGTAGCGGGGAACACCGGGGAGCTGTTTTTT. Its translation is CASSVVAGNTGELFF.

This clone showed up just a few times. As DNA, the CDR3 is TGCAGCGTGGACCACAGGGGGGGCCGGGGCTATGGCTACACCTTC. Its protein is CSVDHRGGRGYGYTF. The chain couples TRBV29-1 to TRBJ1-2; 8 bases map to TRBD1. The V segment lost 6 bases and the J segment 4 bases; nucleotides outside the gene matches: 13. The length of the CDR3 is 15 residues. Germline values: CDR1 SQVTM, CDR2 ANQGSEA.

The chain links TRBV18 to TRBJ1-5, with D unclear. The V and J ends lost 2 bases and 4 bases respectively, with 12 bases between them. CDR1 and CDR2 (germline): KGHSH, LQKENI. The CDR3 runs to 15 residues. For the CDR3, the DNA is TGTGCCAGCTCACCAGAGGCCCTCGTAAATCAGCCCCAGCATTTT. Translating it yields CASSPEALVNQPQHF.

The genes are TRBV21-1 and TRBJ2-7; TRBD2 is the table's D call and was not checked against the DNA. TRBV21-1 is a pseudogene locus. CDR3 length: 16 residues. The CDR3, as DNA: TGTGCCGAGCGGGGATTAGCGGGGGGCCTCTCCTACGAGCAGTACTTC. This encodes CAERGLAGGLSYEQYF.

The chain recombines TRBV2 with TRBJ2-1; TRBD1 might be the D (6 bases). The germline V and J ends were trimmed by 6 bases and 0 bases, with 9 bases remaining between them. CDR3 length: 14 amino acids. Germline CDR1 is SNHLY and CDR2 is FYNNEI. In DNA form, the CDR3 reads TGTGCCAGCAGCGACAGGAGCTCCTACAATGAGCAGTTCTTC. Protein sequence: CASSDRSSYNEQFF.

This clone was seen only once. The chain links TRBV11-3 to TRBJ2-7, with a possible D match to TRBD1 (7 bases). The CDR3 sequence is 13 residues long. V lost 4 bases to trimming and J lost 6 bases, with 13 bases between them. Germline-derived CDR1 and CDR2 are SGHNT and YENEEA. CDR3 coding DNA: TGTGCCAGCAGCTCCCAGGGGGGCAGCGAGCAGTACTTC. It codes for CASSSQGGSEQYF.

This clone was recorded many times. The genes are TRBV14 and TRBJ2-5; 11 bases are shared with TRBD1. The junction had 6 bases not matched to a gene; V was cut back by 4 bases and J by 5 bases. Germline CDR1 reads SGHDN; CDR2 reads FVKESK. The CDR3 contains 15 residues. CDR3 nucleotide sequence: TGTGCCAGCAGCCTGGACAGGGGGCGGCGGGAGACCCAGTACTTC. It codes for CASSLDRGRRETQYF.

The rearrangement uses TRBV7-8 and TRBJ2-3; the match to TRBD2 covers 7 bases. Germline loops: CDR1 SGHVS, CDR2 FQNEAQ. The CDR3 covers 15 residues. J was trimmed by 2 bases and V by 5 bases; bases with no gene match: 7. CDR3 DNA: TGTGCCAGCAGCATTCCAGCGGGGTTCACAGATACGCAGTATTTT. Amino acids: CASSIPAGFTDTQYF.